This T cell receptor beta chain was found in a study of blood T cell repertoires in COVID-19. Data came from immunoSEQ multiplex PCR; TCRdb stores just in-frame clones and leaves some out. This sample carries some 130,000 clones, roughly 81% of them seen once, and the ten largest clones take over 10%. This CDR3 spans 15 amino acids. This sequence originates from a human donor in a cohort sampled during active COVID-19. The genes are TRBV21-1 and TRBJ2-7; the table gives TRBD1 as D, unverified against the DNA. TRBV21-1 is a pseudogene locus. The sequencing input was peripheral blood. CDR3 DNA: TGTGCCAGCAGCACAGGGGCCTGGGTAGTCTGCGAGCAGTACTTC. Its translation: CASSTGAWVVCEQYF.